This T cell receptor (beta chain) came from a study of blood T cell repertoires in COVID-19. On the study more broadly: T cells, B-cell-depleted T cells, or PBMCs supplied cDNA or gDNA.

The CDR3 consists of 17 residues. Authors' methods: Amplification with reference gene primers provided the estimates of nucleated cell counts. Assay used: immunoSEQ multiplex PCR; TCRdb lists only in-frame clones, some missing. The DNA was the basis for D and trimming; V, J and clone size are from that table. The profile shows under 300,000 clones, approximately 83% of them singletons. The chain uses TRBV21-1 and TRBJ1-6; no check of the table's D call, TRBD1, against the DNA was made. TRBV21-1 is described as a pseudogene. The specimen sequenced was peripheral blood. This receptor was identified in a woman in her seventies with acute or convalescent COVID-19. CDR3 coding DNA: TGTGCCAGCAGCGGAATTAGACAGGGAATTTTCGCTTCACCCCTCCACTTT. Translating gives CASSGIRQGIFASPLHF.